A selection of T cell receptor beta chains follows, all from one sample in a study of control samples from healthy donors and cancer patients. Generated by immunoSEQ multiplex PCR, the TCRdb table keeps only in-frame clones and is missing some. In the table there are 100,000 to 150,000 clones, roughly 90% of which are singletons. The sample was blood. The receptors shown here come from a woman between 50 and 59 years old in good health. Both conserved end residues are part of each CDR3. A D gene is named only where the DNA matches it firmly.

J gene,D gene,V gene,CDR3 length,CDR3 DNA,CDR3 protein
TRBJ1-1,TRBD1,TRBV5-1,17,TGCGCCAGCAGCCCCGGCGGGACAGGGGCCGGGAACACTGAAGCTTTCTTT,CASSPGGTGAGNTEAFF
TRBJ1-2,TRBD1,TRBV6-6,14,TGTGCCAGCAGCCCCCCGACAGGGAACTATGGCTACACCTTC,CASSPPTGNYGYTF
TRBJ1-2,TRBD1,TRBV27,15,TGTGCCAGCAGTTTATCCCCCTTAGACAGGGATGGCTACACCTTC,CASSLSPLDRDGYTF
TRBJ1-1,-,TRBV18,13,TGTGCCAGCTCACCAGATATGAAGGCTGAAGCTTTCTTT,CASSPDMKAEAFF
TRBJ2-2,TRBD2,TRBV2,15,TGTGCCAGCATCGGGGCGGGAGGGGGTACCGGGGAGCTGTTTTTT,CASIGAGGGTGELFF
TRBJ1-1,-,TRBV2,13,TGTGCCAGCAGGCGATCTGTGAACACTGAAGCTTTCTTT,CASRRSVNTEAFF
TRBJ2-2,-,TRBV5-1,12,TGCGCCAGCAGCTGGGACACCGGGGAGCTGTTTTTT,CASSWDTGELFF
TRBJ1-3,TRBD1,TRBV5-1,15,TGCGCCAGCAGCTCCTCGACAGGGAGGGTAAACACCATATATTTT,CASSSSTGRVNTIYF
TRBJ2-1,TRBD2,TRBV3-1/TRBV3-2,14,TGTGCCAGCAGCCCGGGAGGTAGGGACAATGAGCAGTTCTTC,CASSPGGRDNEQFF
TRBJ2-7,TRBD1,TRBV30,15,TGTGCCTGGAGAAATTTAGGGACAGGGGGCGTCGAGCAGTACTTC,CAWRNLGTGGVEQYF
TRBJ2-7,TRBD1,TRBV28,13,TGTGCCAGAGGACAGGCCTTTTCCTACGAGCAGTACTTC,CARGQAFSYEQYF
TRBJ2-7,-,TRBV25-1,14,TGTGCCAGTAGTCATACAGGGCCCAGACCCGAGCAGTACTTC,CASSHTGPRPEQYF
TRBJ1-2,TRBD1,TRBV11-2,16,TGTGCCAGCAGCTTAGGCCCCCGGACAGGGGAATATGGCTACACCTTC,CASSLGPRTGEYGYTF
TRBJ1-2,TRBD1,TRBV11-1,14,TGTGCCAGCAGCCCAAACCGGGACAGCCGTGGCTACACCTTC,CASSPNRDSRGYTF